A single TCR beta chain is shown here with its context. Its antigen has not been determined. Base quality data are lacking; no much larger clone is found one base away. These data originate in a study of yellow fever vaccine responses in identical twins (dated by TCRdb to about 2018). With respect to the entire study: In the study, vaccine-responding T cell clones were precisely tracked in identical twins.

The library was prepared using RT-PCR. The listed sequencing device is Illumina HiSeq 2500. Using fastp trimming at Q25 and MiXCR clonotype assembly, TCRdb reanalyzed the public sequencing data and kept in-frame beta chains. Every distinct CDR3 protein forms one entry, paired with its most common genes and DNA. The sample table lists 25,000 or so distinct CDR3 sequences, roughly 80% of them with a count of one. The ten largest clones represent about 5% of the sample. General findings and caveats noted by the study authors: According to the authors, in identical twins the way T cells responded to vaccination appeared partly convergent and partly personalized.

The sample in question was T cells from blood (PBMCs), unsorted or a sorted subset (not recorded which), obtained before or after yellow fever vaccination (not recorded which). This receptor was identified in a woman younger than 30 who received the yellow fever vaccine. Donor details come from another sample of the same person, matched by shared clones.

The encoded CDR3 is CASSDVQGFYNEQFF. The nucleotide sequence reads TGTGCCAGCAGTGATGTACAGGGGTTCTACAATGAGCAGTTCTTC. The sequence links TRBV2 to TRBJ2-1, with 7 bases matching TRBD1. Unmatched junction bases come to 5, with V trimmed by 3 bases and J by 3 bases. Counted from cysteine to phenylalanine, this CDR3 has 15 amino acids. Of all the DNA, just the CDR3 is kept, 45 bases in frame from base 1. As encoded in the germline V gene, CDR1 is SNHLY while CDR2 is FYNNEI. The CDR3 plus the reference TRBV2 and TRBJ2-1 genes for the other parts give the full variable domain: EPEVTQTPSHQVTQMGQEVILRCVPISNHLYFYWYRQILGQKVEFLVSFYNNEISEKSEIFDDQFSVERPDGSNFTLKIRSTKLEDSAMYFCASSDVQGFYNEQFFGPGTRLTVL.